Below, 31 T cell receptor beta chains from the same sample are listed, as sequenced in a study of beta chain features in type 1 diabetes. Expressed TCRB transcripts were sequenced, since all the RNA that had been isolated was reverse transcribed. Some clones are missing from TCRdb's copy, which holds only in-frame ones; the method was immunoSEQ multiplex PCR. This table has about 42,000 clones, roughly 50% appearing once. Sequencing was done on a sample of stem cell memory CD4+ T cells from blood. The source of these receptors is a woman aged 25 to 45 in good health.

V is TRBV4-1 and J is TRBJ1-2, with TRBD1 as a possible D gene (6 bases). V was clipped by 1 base and J by 2 bases, with 14 bases between them. Germline-derived CDR1 and CDR2 are MGHRA and YSYEKL. The CDR3 spans 16 residues. The CDR3 DNA reads TGCGCCAGCAGCCAAGGCAGGGGCACGGCGAACTATGGCTACACCTTC. It is translated as CASSQGRGTANYGYTF.

The chain employs TRBV19 and TRBJ2-5; 10 positions match TRBD1. The DNA end lines up better with TRBJ2-7; the J call may be wrong. Germline lookup yields CDR1 LNHDA and CDR2 SQIVND (reference sequence). The CDR3 length is 14 residues. The CDR3 here is CATKGQGSAYEQYF. CDR3 coding DNA: TGTGCCACCAAGGGACAGGGGTCCGCCTACGAGCAGTACTTC.

V is TRBV27 and J is TRBJ2-2, with D perhaps TRBD1 (6 bases). V lost 8 bases and J 1 base, leaving 26 bases between the germline ends. Germline CDR1 MNHEY, CDR2 SMNVEV (reference sequence). This CDR3 comprises 19 residues. The CDR3 bases are TGTGCCAGCGCATATCGTTACCTAGGGGGAAGTGGGAACACCGGGGAGCTGTTTTTT. This sequence encodes CASAYRYLGGSGNTGELFF.

The chain has TRBV7-2 and TRBJ2-2, with 12 positions matching TRBD2. With V trimmed by 5 bases and J by 8 bases, 9 bases remained unmatched. Per germline, CDR1 SGHTA and CDR2 FQGNSA. The CDR3 totals 16 residues. CDR3 sequence: CASSPRLAGAPGELFF. CDR3 nucleotide sequence: TGTGCCAGCAGCCCCAGACTAGCGGGAGCGCCAGGGGAGCTGTTTTTT.

V usage is TRBV10-1 and J usage is TRBJ2-1; D perhaps matches TRBD2 (5 bases). V was shortened by 8 bases and J by 4 bases, with 21 bases between the two germline ends. Germline lookup yields CDR1 WNHNN and CDR2 SYGVQD (reference sequence). The CDR3 contains 16 residues. Written as DNA, the CDR3 is TGCGCCAGCGGAGCCGGGGAGCGCTTCGGGTACAATGAGCAGTTCTTC. Amino acid sequence: CASGAGERFGYNEQFF.

This clone was detected only a few times. The rearrangement links TRBV7-6 to TRBJ2-1, with a possible D match to TRBD2 (5 bases). The germline gives CDR1 SGHVS, CDR2 FNYEAQ. Trimming cost V 5 bases and J 0 bases, with 14 bases left between them. This CDR3 region has 16 residues. CDR3 in DNA: TGTGCCAGCAGCCGTGACTACGCTAACTCCTACAATGAGCAGTTCTTC. Protein: CASSRDYANSYNEQFF.

This rearrangement joins TRBV28 to TRBJ2-7, with D uncertain. The length of the CDR3 is 11 residues. Germline CDR1 MDHEN, CDR2 SYDVKM. The ends were cut back, 7 bases at V and 6 bases at J, with 10 bases in the middle. The DNA for the CDR3 is TGTGCCAGCACCTATCGCGGCGAGCAGTACTTC. Amino acid sequence: CASTYRGEQYF.

This clone turned up a few times. The chain carries TRBV28 and TRBJ1-4; D might be TRBD1 (6 bases). V was trimmed by 9 bases and J by 7 bases, leaving 15 bases between them. The germline V gene encodes CDR1 MDHEN and CDR2 SYDVKM. CDR3 length equals 13 residues. In DNA form, the CDR3 reads TGTGCCAGTACCAGGGGCAGAGGTGAAAAACTGTTTTTT. Its protein is CASTRGRGEKLFF.

This rearrangement joins TRBV28 to TRBJ2-7, with 14 bases lining up with TRBD2. CDR1 and CDR2 (germline): MDHEN, SYDVKM. There are 15 residues in the CDR3. With V trimmed by 6 bases and J by 3 bases, 4 bases remained unmatched. The CDR3 bases are TGTGCCAGCAGGAAGGGACTAGCGGGGGTCTACGAGCAGTACTTC. Its translation: CASRKGLAGVYEQYF.

The rearrangement uses TRBV28 and TRBJ2-1; D ambiguous. V was cut by 4 bases and J by 5 bases, with 3 bases left in between. CDR1 is MDHEN, CDR2 SYDVKM, per germline. The CDR3 sequence is 11 residues long. CDR3 residues: CASSSNNEQFF. In nucleotides, the CDR3 is TGTGCCAGCAGTTCAAACAATGAGCAGTTCTTC.

The J gene is TRBJ2-3, the V gene TRBV7-9; 9 bases agree with TRBD1. This CDR3 is 16 amino acids long. V dropped 5 bases and J dropped 1; count of bases not matched to a gene: 7. Germline V gives CDR1 SEHNR, CDR2 FQNEAQ (reference sequence). The CDR3 protein is CASSPTRTGGTDTQYF. The DNA for the CDR3 is TGTGCCAGCAGCCCTACTAGGACAGGGGGCACAGATACGCAGTATTTT.

The chain links TRBV18 to TRBJ2-1; 10 bases fit TRBD2. The trim removed 1 base at V and 6 bases at J, leaving 9 bases unmatched. The germline gives CDR1 KGHSH, CDR2 LQKENI. CDR3 size: 17 residues. The CDR3 DNA sequence: TGTGCCAGCTCACCACTGGCGGCTAGCGGGAGTCTCAATGAGCAGTTCTTC. It translates to CASSPLAASGSLNEQFF.

A few counts support this clone. The genes are TRBV30 and TRBJ2-3, with 10 positions matching TRBD2. The germline V gene encodes CDR1 GTSNPN and CDR2 SVGIG (reference sequence). V trimming: 0 bases; J trimming: 0 bases; junction bases outside the gene matches: 6. CDR3 length: 17 amino acids. The DNA for the CDR3 is TGTGCCTGGAGTGTCAATGGACTAGCGGATAGCACAGATACGCAGTATTTT. Residues: CAWSVNGLADSTDTQYF.

The rearrangement joins TRBV5-6 to TRBJ1-2; D is unclear. Between the trimmed V and J ends, which lost 0 bases and 4 bases, there was a span of 7 bases. The CDR3 extends over 13 amino acids. Germline assignment: CDR1 SGHDT and CDR2 YYEEEE. The CDR3 region has the DNA TGTGCCAGCAGCTTGGGCAGATTCTATGGCTACACCTTC. Amino acids: CASSLGRFYGYTF.

J is TRBJ2-2 and V is TRBV7-3, with 12 bases identical to TRBD2. This CDR3 is 18 amino acids long. The germline CDR1 and CDR2 sequences are SGHTA and FQGTGA. Trimming removed 5 bases from V and 7 bases from J; junction bases left unmatched: 14. The CDR3 loop is CASSANPTSGSAIGELFF. DNA of the CDR3: TGTGCCAGCAGCGCGAACCCGACTAGCGGGAGTGCAATCGGGGAGCTGTTTTTT.

This clone was seen a few times. The chain carries TRBV7-9 and TRBJ2-5; 9 nucleotides line up with TRBD1. The CDR3 runs to 17 residues. The V and J ends lost 1 base and 4 bases, in that order; junction bases with no gene match: 10. Germline CDR1 is SEHNR and CDR2 is FQNEAQ (reference sequence). CDR3 coding DNA: TGTGCCAGCAGCTTAGGAACACAGGGGGCGCTTGCAGAGACCCAGTACTTC. Translation: CASSLGTQGALAETQYF.

This clone has just a few counts. The V call is TRBV29-1, the J call TRBJ1-1; TRBD1 agrees at 12 bases. The J segment lost 3 bases and the V segment lost 6 bases, leaving 8 bases of the junction unmatched. The CDR3 runs to 15 residues. Looked up from germline, CDR1 is SQVTM and CDR2 is ANQGSEA. CDR3 protein: CSVAGTGGADTEAFF. The CDR3 DNA sequence: TGCAGCGTCGCCGGGACAGGGGGCGCGGACACTGAAGCTTTCTTT.

The rearrangement joins TRBV29-1 to TRBJ1-1; tentative D call: TRBD1 (6 bases). Germline V CDR1 and CDR2: SQVTM, ANQGSEA. Trimming removed 0 bases from V and 5 bases from J, with 16 bases in between. The CDR3 has 15 residues. The CDR3 bases are TGCAGCGTTGAAGACCAAACCAGGGGCAGGACTGAAGCTTTCTTT. Residues: CSVEDQTRGRTEAFF. Using reference TRBV29-1 and TRBJ1-1 for the parts outside the CDR3, the full variable domain is SAVISQKPSRDICQRGTSLTIQCQVDSQVTMMFWYRQQPGQSLTLIATANQGSEATYESGFVIDKFPISRPNLTFSTLTVSNMSPEDSSIYLCSVEDQTRGRTEAFFGQGTRLTVV.

V usage is TRBV25-1 and J usage is TRBJ2-5; 10 bases fit TRBD1. J lost 2 bases, V lost 4 bases, and 4 bases had no gene match. The CDR3 is made up of 15 amino acids. From germline, CDR1 is MGHDK and CDR2 SYGVNS. The CDR3 nucleotides are TGTGCCAGCAGTGCCTGGGACAGGGGTCAAGAGACCCAGTACTTC. It specifies CASSAWDRGQETQYF.

The chain links TRBV7-9 to TRBJ1-5, with TRBD1 matching 12 bases. V was pared by 5 bases and J by 0 bases, with 11 bases of the junction left unmatched. The CDR3 consists of 19 residues. Germline assignment: CDR1 SEHNR and CDR2 FQNEAQ (reference sequence). In DNA form, the CDR3 reads TGTGCCAGCAGCCCCGGGACAGGGGGCGTGGGGTATAGCAATCAGCCCCAGCATTTT. This sequence encodes CASSPGTGGVGYSNQPQHF.

The table lists this clone with a few counts. The V gene is TRBV18, the J gene TRBJ2-1, with 7 positions matching TRBD1. The CDR3 is 12 residues long. V lost 3 bases, J lost 9 bases, and 2 bases stayed unmatched. CDR1 is KGHSH, CDR2 LQKENI, per germline. CDR3 DNA sequence: TGTGCCAGCTCACCGAGACAGGGTGAGCAGTTCTTC. Translation gives CASSPRQGEQFF.

Worth noting for this clone: The final CDR3 position lacks the conserved phenylalanine or tryptophan, pointing to a likely read error. It is unclear where the CDR3 begins or ends on the DNA, so no DNA is shown, and the CDR3 is as TCRdb lists it. The gene calls are TRBV28 and TRBJ2-7; the table's D gene call, TRBD2, was not cross checked with the DNA. Germline-derived CDR1 and CDR2 are MDHEN and SYDVKM. The CDR3 spans 11 residues, counting both ends. The chain's CDR3 is CASSSLAGAFL.

The V call is TRBV28, the J call TRBJ1-1, with D unresolved. The CDR3 contains 13 residues. The V end was cut by 7 bases, the J end by 4 bases, with 13 bases between. Germline V gene data show CDR1 as MDHEN and CDR2 as SYDVKM. The chain's CDR3 is CASNKGGLTEAFF. Here the CDR3 DNA reads TGTGCCAGCAATAAGGGAGGACTCACTGAAGCTTTCTTT.

The chain joins TRBV19 to TRBJ2-5; no firm D call. V was pared by 7 bases and J by 5 bases, with 17 bases between. In germline, CDR1 is LNHDA, CDR2 SQIVND (reference sequence). This CDR3 contains 14 residues. The CDR3 DNA is TGTGCCAGTAAGCCGAGAGCAGTCGGGGAGACCCAGTACTTC. Amino acids: CASKPRAVGETQYF.

The rearrangement joins TRBV19 to TRBJ1-1; unclear D gene. This CDR3 spans 13 amino acids. Germline-derived CDR1 and CDR2 are LNHDA and SQIVND (reference sequence). V lost 1 base and J lost 1, with 4 bases in between. CDR3 DNA sequence: TGTGCCAGTAGTATAGGTCAGAACACTGAAGCTTTCTTT. Amino acids: CASSIGQNTEAFF.

V is TRBV6-5 and J is TRBJ1-4, with a tentative D call TRBD1 (6 bases). This CDR3 contains 14 residues. The germline gives CDR1 MNHEY, CDR2 SVGAGI. V dropped 6 bases and J dropped 6 bases, with 14 bases sitting between them. The chain's CDR3 is CASRMGAGYEKLFF. The CDR3 DNA reads as TGTGCCAGCAGGATGGGGGCCGGGTATGAAAAACTGTTTTTT.

This clone was detected a few times. This chain uses TRBV2 with TRBJ2-1, with TRBD1 matching 12 bases. CDR1 and CDR2 (germline): SNHLY, FYNNEI. The J segment lost 13 bases and the V segment lost 9 bases, leaving 16 bases of the junction unmatched. The CDR3 is 15 residues long. The CDR3 nucleotides are TGTGCCAGACAAGGGACAGGGGGCGCGGGAGGACGCCAGTTCTTC. It specifies CARQGTGGAGGRQFF.

This clone was found a few times. The rearrangement uses TRBV7-3 and TRBJ2-3; D possibly corresponds to TRBD2 (5 bases). Germline V CDR1 and CDR2: SGHTA, FQGTGA. Trimming cost V 5 bases and J 0 bases, with 12 bases left between them. This CDR3 is built from 15 residues. The CDR3 DNA is TGTGCCAGCAGCCCCGAAGCGGTGAGCACAGATACGCAGTATTTT. The encoded protein is CASSPEAVSTDTQYF.

The rearrangement uses TRBV7-2 and TRBJ2-5; 10 bases map to TRBD2. The V gene end was trimmed by 6 bases and the J gene end by 5 bases; junction bases not matched to a gene: 9. This CDR3 contains 15 residues. CDR1 and CDR2 (germline): SGHTA, FQGNSA. The CDR3 DNA follows: TGTGCCAGCAGACAGGGACTAGCGAGGTTTGAGACCCAGTACTTC. Translation: CASRQGLARFETQYF.

This rearrangement joins TRBV19 to TRBJ2-7; D remains unclear. Deletions cut 3 bases from V and 7 bases from J, with 19 bases between. Germline V gene lookup returns CDR1 LNHDA and CDR2 SQIVND (reference sequence). CDR3 length equals 15 residues. The CDR3 is CASSIGGYPTREQYF. The CDR3 DNA is TGTGCCAGTAGTATTGGCGGCTACCCGACCCGGGAGCAGTACTTC.

The CDR3 DNA sequence: TGTGCCAGTAGTACCCGACAGGGTCACGGGGAGCTGTTTTTT. It specifies CASSTRQGHGELFF. The genes are TRBV19 and TRBJ2-2, with 7 positions matching TRBD1. This CDR3 region has 14 residues. V gave up 4 bases and J gave up 7 bases; unmatched junction bases: 6. Germline V gene data show CDR1 as LNHDA and CDR2 as SQIVND (reference sequence).